A single sample is the source of the 29 T cell receptor beta chains below, sequenced in a study of neurological immune-mediated disorders. A single record per CDR3 protein comes from TCRdb applying MiXCR to the 5' RACE reads. Here the sample spans roughly 80,000 distinct CDR3 sequences, 10% being singletons. The sequenced material came from PBMCs. Receptor source: a man in his forties in good health.

This clonotype was seen at least ten times. This chain links TRBV27 with TRBJ2-2; D gene ambiguous. This CDR3 region has 15 residues. The V end lost 5 bases, the J end lost 0 bases, and 10 bases lay between the germline ends. CDR1 is MNHEY, CDR2 SMNVEV, per germline (reference sequence). The CDR3 loop is CASSPYLANTGELFF. The CDR3 nucleotides read TGTGCCAGCAGTCCTTACCTAGCGAACACCGGGGAGCTGTTTTTT.

This clonotype was seen repeatedly, ten times or more. The genes are TRBV5-1 and TRBJ1-1; possibly TRBD1 for D (5 bases). Germline lookup yields CDR1 SGHRS and CDR2 YFSETQ. CDR3 length: 14 amino acids. The ends were cut back, 1 base at V and 4 bases at J, with 11 bases in the middle. The DNA of the CDR3 is TGCGCCAGCAGCTTGCAGCTAGGGGCCACTGAAGCTTTCTTT. Amino acid sequence: CASSLQLGATEAFF.

This clonotype was counted many times. This chain joins TRBV5-1 and TRBJ2-7; 11 nucleotides agree with TRBD1. Losses at the gene ends were 0 bases for V and 5 bases for J; bases not matched to a gene: 7. The CDR3 length is 16 residues. Germline CDR1 and CDR2: SGHRS and YFSETQ. CDR3: CASSLDRTGGRNEQYF. The CDR3 DNA is TGCGCCAGCAGCTTGGACAGGACAGGGGGCCGCAACGAGCAGTACTTC.

This clonotype has ten or more counts. The chain recombines TRBV12-3 or TRBV12-4 with TRBJ2-2, with 7 positions matching TRBD1. Germline trimming cut 6 bases from V and 5 bases from J; bases unmatched to any gene: 9. This CDR3 is 15 amino acids long. The CDR3 DNA reads TGTGCCAGCAGACCGGACAGGATGGGAACCGGGGAGCTGTTTTTT. Translated, it gives CASRPDRMGTGELFF.

This clonotype came up a few times. This chain links TRBV7-6 with TRBJ2-5, with TRBD2 matching 8 bases. This CDR3 contains 15 residues. Germline V gives CDR1 SGHVS, CDR2 FNYEAQ. Trimming took 1 base from V and 7 from J; bases not matched to a gene: 8. The CDR3 DNA reads TGTGCCAGCAGCTTAGATCCTACTAGCGGAGGGACCCAGTACTTC. Residues: CASSLDPTSGGTQYF.

V is TRBV7-9 and J is TRBJ2-3; D may be TRBD2 (6 bases). V was shortened by 0 bases and J by 0 bases, with 10 bases between the two germline ends. This CDR3 spans 16 amino acids. Germline V gene sequence: CDR1 SEHNR, CDR2 FQNEAQ (reference sequence). CDR3 nucleotide sequence: TGTGCCAGCAGCTTAGCGGGACGGGGGAGCACAGATACGCAGTATTTT. Translated, it gives CASSLAGRGSTDTQYF.

A word on this clonotype: Germline is not matched at one junction end, which may reflect a read error. The rearrangement joins TRBV11-2 to TRBJ2-1, with TRBD2 matching 9 bases. From germline, CDR1 is SGHAT and CDR2 FQNNGV. The CDR3 is 18 amino acids. CDR3 bases: TGTGCCAGCAGCTTAGGACTAGCGGTGGGGGTTGGGAGGGATGAGCAGTCCTTC. Translation gives CASSLGLAVGVGRDEQSF.

This clonotype was seen ten or more times. The V gene is TRBV14, the J gene TRBJ2-2; the D gene is possibly TRBD2 (6 bases). This CDR3 is built from 14 residues. CDR1 SGHDN and CDR2 FVKESK come from the germline V gene. Trimming left V 5 bases short and J 5 bases short, with 12 bases between. The CDR3 loop reads CASSSHAGTGELFF. The CDR3 nucleotides are TGTGCCAGCAGCTCCCATGCGGGAACCGGGGAGCTGTTTTTT.

This clonotype was observed at least ten times. This sequence joins TRBV6-6 and TRBJ2-5; D might be TRBD1 or TRBD2, each matching 5 bases. The V gene's germline CDR1 is MNHNY and CDR2 SVGAGI (reference sequence). This CDR3 comprises 17 residues. The V and J ends lost 6 bases and 3 bases respectively, with 23 bases between them. In nucleotides, the CDR3 is TGTGCCAGCAGACTCTGGGGCCCTCCTAGCACCGAAGAGACCCAGTACTTC. As protein: CASRLWGPPSTEETQYF.

For this clonotype: A much larger clone lies one base from this, so it may be a read error. This chain uses TRBV20-1 with TRBJ1-3; D not certain. V was trimmed by 0 bases and J by 6 bases, leaving 12 bases between them. Germline V lookup: CDR1 DFQATT, CDR2 SNEGSKA (reference sequence). This CDR3 has 14 amino acids. This CDR3 reads CSARDMTAVNTIYF. The CDR3 nucleotides are TGCAGTGCTAGAGATATGACGGCTGTAAACACCATATATTTT.

In its sample, this clonotype was seen many times. This chain joins TRBV20-1 and TRBJ1-5; D gene unclear. The germline gives CDR1 DFQATT, CDR2 SNEGSKA (reference sequence). Trimming stripped 1 base from V and 0 bases from J, with 7 bases between. The length of the CDR3 is 14 residues. CDR3 sequence (DNA): TGCAGTGCTAGAGCGGGGAATAGCAATCAGCCCCAGCATTTT. Its protein product is CSARAGNSNQPQHF.

This clonotype appeared many times. The chain is built from TRBV6-6 and TRBJ2-1; D not resolved. Germline CDR1 MNHNY, CDR2 SVGAGI (reference sequence). V lost 6 bases and J lost 9, with 12 bases in between. This CDR3 is 12 amino acids long. Here the CDR3 DNA reads TGTGCCAGCAGCATCACCGCCGGTGAGCAGTTCTTC. Protein product: CASSITAGEQFF.

This clonotype appeared many times. The chain employs TRBV10-3 and TRBJ2-3; D call uncertain. CDR3 size: 17 residues. V was pared by 0 bases and J by 2 bases, with 15 bases between. The germline V gene has CDR1 ENHRY and CDR2 SYGVKD. The CDR3 nucleotides are TGTGCCATCAGTGAGTCTTCTAAACAGAGGAACACAGATACGCAGTATTTT. Protein product: CAISESSKQRNTDTQYF.

This clonotype occurred many times. This rearrangement joins TRBV5-6 to TRBJ1-2; 9 positions match TRBD1. The CDR3 totals 15 residues. The germline V gene encodes CDR1 SGHDT and CDR2 YYEEEE. The J segment lost 6 bases and the V segment lost 3 bases, leaving 9 bases of the junction unmatched. The CDR3 coding sequence is TGTGCCAGCAGCTCCAACCGACAGGGGGAGGATGGCTACACCTTC. It codes for CASSSNRQGEDGYTF.

The table lists this clonotype with many counts. The gene calls are TRBV2 and TRBJ2-6; D gene uncertain. The CDR3 consists of 14 residues. The germline V gene encodes CDR1 SNHLY and CDR2 FYNNEI. Trimming took 0 bases from V and 12 from J, leaving 12 bases between them. The CDR3, as DNA: TGTGCCAGCAGTGAAGCGGATGGACCCAGCGTCCTGACTTTC. Its protein is CASSEADGPSVLTF.

This clonotype was seen repeatedly, ten times or more. The V gene is TRBV5-1, the J gene TRBJ2-1; D possibly corresponds to TRBD1 (6 bases). The germline gives CDR1 SGHRS, CDR2 YFSETQ. The CDR3 covers 15 residues. Trimming left V 1 base short and J 3 bases short, with 11 bases between. The CDR3 is CASSLNGGLYNEQFF. The CDR3 nucleotides are TGCGCCAGCAGCTTGAATGGGGGCCTCTACAATGAGCAGTTCTTC.

This chain connects TRBV18 to TRBJ1-5; maybe TRBD1 (6 bases). CDR3 length equals 14 residues. Germline loops: CDR1 KGHSH, CDR2 LQKENI. The V end lost 3 bases, the J end lost 2 bases, and 8 bases lay between the germline ends. CDR3 in DNA: TGTGCCAGCTCACCGGACAGTGGCAATCAGCCCCAGCATTTT. Translated, it gives CASSPDSGNQPQHF.

The sample holds many counts of this clonotype. The chain links TRBV5-6 to TRBJ2-7, with a tentative D call TRBD1 (5 bases). This CDR3 is 15 amino acids long. The V gene's germline CDR1 is SGHDT and CDR2 YYEEEE. With 1 base removed from V and 6 bases from J, the gap between germline ends came to 17 bases. CDR3 amino acids: CASSLFARGTTEQYF. CDR3 DNA: TGTGCCAGCAGCTTGTTTGCTAGGGGTACTACCGAGCAGTACTTC.

This clonotype was observed at least ten times. The CDR3 loop is CASSRGGGTYNEQFF. The DNA for the CDR3 is TGTGCCAGCTCCCGGGGGGGCGGGACTTACAATGAGCAGTTCTTC. This chain uses TRBV28 with TRBJ2-1, with 8 bases aligning to TRBD2. CDR3 length: 15 residues. The J segment lost 4 bases and the V segment lost 8 bases, leaving 10 bases of the junction unmatched. The germline V gene has CDR1 MDHEN and CDR2 SYDVKM.

This clonotype was counted at least ten times. V usage is TRBV6-2 or TRBV6-3 and J usage is TRBJ2-5; D is possibly TRBD2 (5 bases). V lost 5 bases to trimming and J lost 5 bases, with 12 bases between them. CDR1 MNHEY and CDR2 SVGEGT come from the germline V gene. The CDR3 consists of 13 residues. The CDR3: CASSDRGRETQYF. The CDR3 nucleotides are TGTGCCAGCAGTGACCGAGGGCGGGAGACCCAGTACTTC.

This clonotype was seen repeatedly, ten times or more. The rearrangement links TRBV5-1 to TRBJ2-3; 9 positions agree with TRBD1. Germline loops: CDR1 SGHRS, CDR2 YFSETQ. CDR3 size: 16 residues. The trim removed 7 bases at V and 4 bases at J, leaving 13 bases unmatched. For the CDR3, the DNA is TGCGCCAGCGGGAGGGACAGGGCCAGCTTGGCAGATACGCAGTATTTT. Translating gives CASGRDRASLADTQYF.

The chain recombines TRBV6-6 with TRBJ2-7; D possibly matches TRBD1 or TRBD2 (5 bases each). Deletions cut 5 bases from V and 2 bases from J, with 13 bases between. This CDR3 spans 14 amino acids. Per germline, CDR1 MNHNY and CDR2 SVGAGI (reference sequence). In DNA form, the CDR3 reads TGTGCCAGCAGTCCCCCCGGGACCACCTACGAGCAGTACTTC. This codes for CASSPPGTTYEQYF.

This clonotype has at least ten counts. A read error may be the cause here, since a much bigger clone is one base away. The DNA of the CDR3 is TGTGCCAGCAGGCGGGACAGGGCCTTTACATGCGATGAGCAGTTCTTC. Translation: CASRRDRAFTCDEQFF. The chain combines TRBV2 with TRBJ2-1; 9 bases fit TRBD1. Per the germline V gene, CDR1 is SNHLY and CDR2 is FYNNEI. V shed 6 bases, J shed 8 bases, and the junction held 14 bases outside the gene matches. The CDR3 consists of 16 residues.

This clonotype was seen ten or more times. The chain links TRBV14 to TRBJ2-7; perhaps TRBD2 as D (6 bases). The V gene's germline CDR1 is SGHDN and CDR2 FVKESK. The CDR3 loop spans 14 amino acids. The germline V and J ends were trimmed by 2 bases and 6 bases, with 14 bases remaining between them. The CDR3 DNA is TGTGCCAGCAGCCAAACAGGACTAAGGGGCGAGCAGTACTTC. Amino acid sequence: CASSQTGLRGEQYF.

This clonotype was seen many times. The V and J genes are TRBV7-2 and TRBJ2-1; TRBD1 matches at 7 bases. CDR1 and CDR2 (germline): SGHTA, FQGNSA. V lost 3 bases, J lost 4 bases, and 6 bases stayed unmatched. The CDR3 extends over 15 amino acids. The DNA of the CDR3 is TGTGCCAGCAGCTTGAGCGAGGGACAGTACAATGAGCAGTTCTTC. Protein product: CASSLSEGQYNEQFF.

This clonotype showed up many times. The CDR3 here is CASNGNGGNQPQHF. As DNA, the CDR3 is TGTGCCAGCAACGGTAACGGTGGCAATCAGCCCCAGCATTTT. The chain couples TRBV28 to TRBJ1-5, with no clear D. Germline V CDR1 and CDR2: MDHEN, SYDVKM. CDR3 length: 14 residues. V gave up 7 bases and J gave up 2 bases, with 12 bases separating them.

This clonotype was detected ten times or more. The chain uses TRBV10-3 and TRBJ1-4; a possible D gene is TRBD1 (6 bases). The CDR3 is made up of 15 amino acids. Germline lookup yields CDR1 ENHRY and CDR2 SYGVKD. V was trimmed by 1 base and J by 5 bases, leaving 11 bases between them. The CDR3 DNA sequence: TGTGCCATCAGTGAGTTCCAGGGGAGGAATGAAAAACTGTTTTTT. This codes for CAISEFQGRNEKLFF.

CDR3 loop: CASSQYRGTKQFF. CDR3 coding DNA: TGTGCCAGCAGCCAATATAGGGGGACTAAGCAGTTCTTC. The rearrangement uses TRBV14 and TRBJ2-1; tentatively, D is TRBD2 (7 bases). Germline CDR1 is SGHDN and CDR2 is FVKESK. Between the trimmed V and J ends, which lost 2 bases and 11 bases, there was a span of 13 bases. The CDR3 length is 13 residues.

This clonotype was recorded many times. The chain is built from TRBV12-3 or TRBV12-4 and TRBJ2-2, with TRBD2 matching over 12 bases. The CDR3 has 16 residues. J lost 5 bases, V lost 6 bases, and 7 bases had no gene match. CDR3 amino acids: CASRPYGTSGTGELFF. CDR3 bases: TGTGCCAGCAGACCCTACGGGACTAGCGGGACCGGGGAGCTGTTTTTT.